Sequencing of this T cell receptor beta chain was carried out in a study of T cells in narcolepsy. Study overall: Healthy controls were enrolled alongside patients with narcolepsy type 1 or type 2.

This table comes from immunoSEQ multiplex PCR, and its TCRdb copy is limited to in-frame clones, with some not included. The profile shows 34,000 or so clones, around 77% of them singletons. On this clone itself: Its antigen is currently unknown.

Study outcomes and limitations: No autoreactive T cell clone sequences appeared in some memory CD4+ repertoires. Reportedly, autoreactive clonotypes were serially detected in patients' blood but not controls'.

The CDR3 loop spans 14 amino acids. V lost 6 bases, J lost 5 bases, and 9 bases stayed unmatched. Germline-derived CDR1 and CDR2 are SGHTS and YDEGEE. This chain uses TRBV5-8 with TRBJ2-5, with TRBD2 matching 8 bases. This TCR derives from a human donor in good health. The sequenced material came from memory (CD45RA-) CD4+ T cells from blood. For the CDR3, the DNA is TGTGCCAGCACCACCCCCGGCGGGGGGGAGACCCAGTACTTC. Its protein is CASTTPGGGETQYF.